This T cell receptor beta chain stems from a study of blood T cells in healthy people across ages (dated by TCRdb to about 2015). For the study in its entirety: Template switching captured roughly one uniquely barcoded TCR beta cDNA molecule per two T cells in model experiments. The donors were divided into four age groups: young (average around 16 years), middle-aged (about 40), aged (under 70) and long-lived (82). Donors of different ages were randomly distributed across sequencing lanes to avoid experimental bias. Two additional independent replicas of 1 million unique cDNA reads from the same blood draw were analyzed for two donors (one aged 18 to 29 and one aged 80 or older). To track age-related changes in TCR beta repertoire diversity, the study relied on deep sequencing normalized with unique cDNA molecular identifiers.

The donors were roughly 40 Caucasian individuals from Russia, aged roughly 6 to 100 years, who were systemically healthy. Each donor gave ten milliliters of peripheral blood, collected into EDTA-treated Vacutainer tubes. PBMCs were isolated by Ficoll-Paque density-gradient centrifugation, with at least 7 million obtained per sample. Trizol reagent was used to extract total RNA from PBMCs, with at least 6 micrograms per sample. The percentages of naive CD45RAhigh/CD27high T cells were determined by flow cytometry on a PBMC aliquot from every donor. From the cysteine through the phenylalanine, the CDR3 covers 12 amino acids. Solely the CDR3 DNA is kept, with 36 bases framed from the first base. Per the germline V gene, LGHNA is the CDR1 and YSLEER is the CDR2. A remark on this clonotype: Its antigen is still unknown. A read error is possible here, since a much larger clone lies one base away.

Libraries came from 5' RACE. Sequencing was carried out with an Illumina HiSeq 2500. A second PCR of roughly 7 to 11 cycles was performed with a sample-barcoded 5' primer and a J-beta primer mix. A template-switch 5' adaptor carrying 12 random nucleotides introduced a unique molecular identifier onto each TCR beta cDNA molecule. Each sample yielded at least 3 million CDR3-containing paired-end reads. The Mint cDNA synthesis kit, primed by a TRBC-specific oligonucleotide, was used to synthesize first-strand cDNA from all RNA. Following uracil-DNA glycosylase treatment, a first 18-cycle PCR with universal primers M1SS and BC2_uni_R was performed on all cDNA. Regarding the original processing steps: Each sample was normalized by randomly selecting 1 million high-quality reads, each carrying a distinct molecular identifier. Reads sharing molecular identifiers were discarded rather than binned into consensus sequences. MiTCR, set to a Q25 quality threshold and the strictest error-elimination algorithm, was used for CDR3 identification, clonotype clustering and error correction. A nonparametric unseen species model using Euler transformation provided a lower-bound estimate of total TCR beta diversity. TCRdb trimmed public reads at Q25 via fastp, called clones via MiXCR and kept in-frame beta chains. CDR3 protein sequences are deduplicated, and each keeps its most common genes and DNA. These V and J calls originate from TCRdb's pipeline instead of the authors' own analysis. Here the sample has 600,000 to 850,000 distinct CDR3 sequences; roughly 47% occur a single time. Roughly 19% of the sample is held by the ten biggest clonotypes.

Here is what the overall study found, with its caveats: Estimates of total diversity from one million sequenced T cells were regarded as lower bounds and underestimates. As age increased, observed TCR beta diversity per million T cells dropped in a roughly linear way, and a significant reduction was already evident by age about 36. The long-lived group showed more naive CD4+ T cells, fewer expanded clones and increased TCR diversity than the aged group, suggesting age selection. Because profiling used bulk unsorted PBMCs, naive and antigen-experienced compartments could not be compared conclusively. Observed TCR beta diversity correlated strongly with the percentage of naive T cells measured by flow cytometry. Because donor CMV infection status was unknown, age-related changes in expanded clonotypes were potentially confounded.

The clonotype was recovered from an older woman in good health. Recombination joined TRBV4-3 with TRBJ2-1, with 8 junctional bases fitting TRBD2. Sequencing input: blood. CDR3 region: CTSASGSDEQFF. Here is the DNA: TGCACCAGCGCCAGCGGGAGCGATGAGCAGTTCTTC.